Shown below are 22 T cell receptor beta chains from a single sample sequenced in a study of control samples from healthy donors and cancer patients. Repertoires were generated with immunoSEQ multiplex PCR, while TCRdb's copy carries only in-frame clones and drops some. Among approximately 89,000 clones listed, 70% to 90% were seen once. Sequences were obtained from blood. These receptors were collected from a woman in her 40s in good health.

This clone was recorded only once. The chain uses TRBV30 and TRBJ1-1; tentatively, D is TRBD1 (5 bases). Deletions cut 3 bases from V and 3 bases from J, with 11 bases between. CDR1 GTSNPN and CDR2 SVGIG come from the germline V gene (reference sequence). The CDR3 is 13 amino acids. The CDR3 nucleotides read TGTGCCTGGAGCGCAGGGATTCACACTGAAGCTTTCTTT. Protein product: CAWSAGIHTEAFF. The full variable domain, in which reference TRBV30 and TRBJ1-1 provide the parts outside the CDR3, is SQTIHQWPATLVQPVGSPLSLECTVEGTSNPNLYWYRQAAGRGLQLLFYSVGIGQISSEVPQNLSASRPQDRQFILSSKKLLLSDSGFYLCAWSAGIHTEAFFGQGTRLTVV.

The J gene is TRBJ2-7, the V gene TRBV7-2; a weak D match, TRBD1 (5 bases). The CDR3 is made up of 14 amino acids. The V and J ends lost 0 bases and 2 bases respectively, with 8 bases between them. Germline CDR1 reads SGHTA; CDR2 reads FQGNSA. CDR3 residues: CASSLAGPPYEQYF. The CDR3 DNA reads TGTGCCAGCAGCTTAGCGGGGCCGCCCTACGAGCAGTACTTC.

This clone turned up a few times. The chain is built from TRBV2 and TRBJ1-1; D unresolved. The germline V gene encodes CDR1 SNHLY and CDR2 FYNNEI. V was cut by 4 bases and J by 3 bases, with 3 bases left in between. The length of the CDR3 is 11 residues. The CDR3 loop is CASSGHTEAFF. Written as DNA, the CDR3 is TGTGCCAGCAGTGGCCACACTGAAGCTTTCTTT.

The rearrangement joins TRBV6-2 or TRBV6-3 to TRBJ1-5; TRBD1 agrees at 7 bases. V lost 2 bases and J lost 4; bases outside the gene matches: 20. The CDR3 length is 20 residues. Germline CDR1 MNHEY, CDR2 SVGEGT. The CDR3 sequence: CASSYEIITPQGKWNQPQHF. The CDR3 DNA is TGTGCCAGCAGTTACGAGATTATCACACCACAGGGGAAGTGGAATCAGCCCCAGCATTTT.

The chain couples TRBV7-6 to TRBJ1-3; TRBD1 might be the D (5 bases). The CDR3 contains 15 residues. Germline CDR1 and CDR2: SGHVS and FNYEAQ. V lost 3 bases to trimming and J lost 2 bases, with 11 bases between them. In nucleotides, the CDR3 is TGTGCCAGCAGCTTCGCAGGGACTGCTGGAAACACCATATATTTT. This translates into CASSFAGTAGNTIYF.

The rearrangement joins TRBV6-5 to TRBJ2-2, with D unclear. The germline V gene encodes CDR1 MNHEY and CDR2 SVGAGI. The V gene lost 3 bases and the J gene lost 5 bases, with 13 bases spanning the gap. This CDR3 region has 15 residues. The CDR3, as DNA: TGTGCCAGCAGTTATTTTGCAGGAAGGACCGGGGAGCTGTTTTTT. It specifies CASSYFAGRTGELFF.

The chain combines TRBV10-1 with TRBJ2-7, with D perhaps matching TRBD1 or TRBD2 (6 bases each). The CDR3 runs to 14 residues. The V end was cut by 2 bases, the J end by 6 bases, with 14 bases between. Germline loops: CDR1 WNHNN, CDR2 SYGVQD (reference sequence). The CDR3, as DNA: TGCGCCAGCAGTGAGAACATGGGGGGCGGCGAGCAGTACTTC. Residues: CASSENMGGGEQYF.

This clone was seen repeatedly, ten times or more. The V call is TRBV2, the J call TRBJ2-3; 10 positions match TRBD1. Germline loops: CDR1 SNHLY, CDR2 FYNNEI. The J segment lost 1 base and the V segment lost 6 bases, leaving 1 base of the junction unmatched. The CDR3 contains 14 residues. In DNA, the CDR3 is TGTGCCAGCAGGGGGACAGGGGGCACAGATACGCAGTATTTT. It specifies CASRGTGGTDTQYF.

The CDR3 is CSVDLSNAGYTF. DNA for the CDR3: TGCAGCGTTGATCTTTCTAATGCGGGCTACACCTTC. This chain connects TRBV29-1 to TRBJ1-2; no definite D call. The CDR3 is 12 amino acids. The germline V gene encodes CDR1 SQVTM and CDR2 ANQGSEA. V dropped 3 bases and J dropped 8 bases, with 13 bases sitting between them.

The V and J genes are TRBV6-4 and TRBJ2-1, with 12 nucleotides matching TRBD2. The CDR3 sequence is 15 residues long. From germline, CDR1 is MRHNA and CDR2 SNTAGT. V lost 5 bases to trimming and J lost 4 bases; unmatched junction nucleotides: 3. The CDR3 sequence: CASSLLAGGYNEQFF. In DNA, the CDR3 is TGTGCCAGCAGTTTACTAGCGGGGGGATACAATGAGCAGTTCTTC.

V usage is TRBV9 and J usage is TRBJ1-3; D unclear. Trimming shortened V by 6 bases and J by 0 bases, and 13 bases separated the two germline ends. CDR3 length: 15 amino acids. Germline CDR1 is SGDLS and CDR2 is YYNGEE. The CDR3 loop reads CASTPSGSSGNTIYF. Here the CDR3 DNA reads TGTGCCAGCACCCCGTCGGGATCCTCTGGAAACACCATATATTTT.

The chain recombines TRBV6-5 with TRBJ2-3, with D uncertain. The CDR3 has 14 residues. V was shortened by 11 bases and J by 0 bases, with 15 bases between the two germline ends. Germline-derived CDR1 and CDR2 are MNHEY and SVGAGI. The CDR3 loop is CALRVTSSTDTQYF. The DNA of the CDR3 is TGTGCCTTAAGGGTTACCTCTAGCACAGATACGCAGTATTTT.

This clone has only a few counts. The chain couples TRBV29-1 to TRBJ2-5, with a weak D call TRBD2 (7 bases). Germline CDR1 is SQVTM and CDR2 is ANQGSEA. The CDR3 spans 14 residues. Trimming removed 2 bases from V and 4 bases from J, with 14 bases in between. The DNA for the CDR3 is TGCAGCGTTGAACCGTCGGGGGGCCGAGAGACCCAGTACTTC. Translated, it gives CSVEPSGGRETQYF. Full variable domain (rest looked up from reference TRBV29-1 and TRBJ2-5): SAVISQKPSRDICQRGTSLTIQCQVDSQVTMMFWYRQQPGQSLTLIATANQGSEATYESGFVIDKFPISRPNLTFSTLTVSNMSPEDSSIYLCSVEPSGGRETQYFGPGTRLLVL.

The chain joins TRBV6-5 to TRBJ1-4, with 8 bases fitting TRBD1. The V segment lost 6 bases and the J segment 10 bases; nucleotides outside the gene matches: 10. The CDR3 is 14 amino acids. Germline V gene lookup returns CDR1 MNHEY and CDR2 SVGAGI. The CDR3 DNA sequence: TGTGCCAGCAGGCCCGACAGGGGTGAGGGAAAACTGTTTTTT. This codes for CASRPDRGEGKLFF.

The chain links TRBV18 to TRBJ1-1; D is undetermined. Trimming removed 3 bases at V and 1 base at J, with 18 bases between. Germline V CDR1 and CDR2: KGHSH, LQKENI. The CDR3 extends over 17 amino acids. The CDR3 DNA is TGTGCCAGCTCACCTACTCGGACGGTCTTGGGGAACACTGAAGCTTTCTTT. Protein sequence: CASSPTRTVLGNTEAFF.

This clone was counted once. This chain uses TRBV5-4 with TRBJ2-2, with 7 nucleotides matching TRBD1. The junction had 11 bases not matched to a gene; V was cut back by 5 bases and J by 4 bases. This CDR3 has 16 amino acids. The V gene's germline CDR1 is SGHNT and CDR2 YYREEE (reference sequence). The CDR3 reads CASSLTPGQSTGELFF. The CDR3 nucleotides read TGTGCCAGCAGTTTGACTCCGGGACAGTCCACCGGGGAGCTGTTTTTT.

V and J are TRBV19 and TRBJ1-2, with D possibly TRBD1 on 5 matching bases. V was shortened by 11 bases and J by 3 bases, with 16 bases between the two germline ends. The CDR3 runs to 13 residues. Looked up from germline, CDR1 is LNHDA and CDR2 is SQIVND (reference sequence). The CDR3 nucleotides are TGTGCCGTCCAGGGTCCCCCTTACTATGGCTACACCTTC. Translating it yields CAVQGPPYYGYTF.

This chain links TRBV6-2 or TRBV6-3 with TRBJ1-5, with D unresolved. CDR3 length equals 15 residues. Trimming removed 2 bases at V and 2 bases at J, with 10 bases between. Germline assignment: CDR1 MNHEY and CDR2 SVGEGT. Here the CDR3 reads CASSYEGIGNQPQHF. CDR3 in DNA: TGTGCCAGCAGTTACGAGGGAATTGGCAATCAGCCCCAGCATTTT.

This clone has just one count. V gene TRBV27 combines with J gene TRBJ2-2; weak D call: TRBD2 (5 bases). Trimming stripped 6 bases from V and 5 bases from J, with 16 bases between. The CDR3 has 15 amino acids. Germline-derived CDR1 and CDR2 are MNHEY and SMNVEV (reference sequence). The CDR3 nucleotides read TGTGCCAGCAGCCCCCCGGGATCCCCTACCGGGGAGCTGTTTTTT. This sequence encodes CASSPPGSPTGELFF.

The V gene is TRBV5-1, the J gene TRBJ2-3; tentatively, D is TRBD2 (7 bases). Germline CDR1 and CDR2: SGHRS and YFSETQ. The CDR3 is made up of 15 amino acids. The V end was cut by 4 bases, the J end by 0 bases, with 12 bases between. For the CDR3, the DNA is TGCGCCAGCAGCACACGGGGGGCGAGCACAGATACGCAGTATTTT. Its protein product is CASSTRGASTDTQYF.

J is TRBJ2-7 and V is TRBV13, with D perhaps being TRBD1 or TRBD2 (5 bases each). CDR3 length equals 14 residues. V was pared by 5 bases and J by 5 bases, with 16 bases between. CDR1 is PRHDT and CDR2 is FYEKMQ in the germline V gene (reference sequence). The CDR3 DNA sequence: TGTGCCAGCAGCCCCGGGGCGTCGGCTGACGAGCAGTACTTC. Its protein is CASSPGASADEQYF.

This clone turned up a few times. The chain recombines TRBV7-2 with TRBJ2-6, with D hard to call. The germline V gene has CDR1 SGHTA and CDR2 FQGNSA. This CDR3 is built from 15 residues. V lost 3 bases and J lost 0, with 6 bases in between. For the CDR3, the DNA is TGTGCCAGCAGCTTGTACAGCTCTGGGGCCAACGTCCTGACTTTC. It is translated as CASSLYSSGANVLTF. The full variable domain, rest sourced from reference TRBV7-2 and TRBJ2-6, is GAGVSQSPSNKVTEKGKDVELRCDPISGHTALYWYRQSLGQGLEFLIYFQGNSAPDKSGLPSDRFSAERTGGSVSTLTIQRTQQEDSAVYLCASSLYSSGANVLTFGAGSRLTVL.